Following are 7 T cell receptor beta chains from one sample sequenced in a study of T cells after yellow fever vaccination. Each CDR3 protein gets one entry after TCRdb re-called the 5' RACE reads with MiXCR. The sample records 65,000 to 70,000 distinct CDR3 sequences, about 6% being singletons. The material was CD4+ T cells sorted from PBMCs, obtained more than 14 days after the first yellow fever vaccination. The receptors come from a man between 18 and 35 years old who received the YFV17D yellow fever vaccine.

This clonotype appeared many times. V gene TRBV18 combines with J gene TRBJ2-5; D uncertain. Germline CDR1 and CDR2: KGHSH and LQKENI. Trimming pared 3 bases from V and 2 bases from J, leaving 4 bases between. There are 12 residues in the CDR3. CDR3: CASSPRQETQYF. The CDR3 DNA sequence: TGTGCCAGCTCACCGCGGCAAGAGACCCAGTACTTC.

This clonotype was seen ten or more times. The chain is built from TRBV5-1 and TRBJ2-5; D gene ambiguous. V was clipped by 4 bases and J by 5 bases, with 12 bases between them. Germline CDR1 and CDR2: SGHRS and YFSETQ. This CDR3 has 13 residues. CDR3 bases: TGCGCCAGCAGCCACTACCTGCGGGAGACCCAGTACTTC. This gives the protein CASSHYLRETQYF.

Many counts were recorded for this clonotype. The chain has TRBV4-2 and TRBJ2-4, with 9 bases fitting TRBD1. Trimming at V came to 4 bases and at J to 0 bases, leaving 7 bases not matched to a gene. This CDR3 contains 17 residues. In germline, CDR1 is LGHNA, CDR2 YNFKEQ. CDR3 in amino acids: CASSLRRDRAAKNIQYF. As DNA, the CDR3 is TGTGCCAGCAGCCTCCGTCGGGACAGGGCAGCCAAAAACATTCAGTACTTC.

This clonotype was recorded many times. The chain carries TRBV5-1 and TRBJ2-6; possibly TRBD1 or TRBD2 for D (5 bases each). CDR3 size: 15 residues. Germline CDR1 reads SGHRS; CDR2 reads YFSETQ. Trimming cost V 4 bases and J 1 base, with 9 bases left between them. The CDR3 sequence: CASSRDGSGANVLTF. The CDR3 coding sequence is TGCGCCAGCAGCCGGGACGGTTCTGGGGCCAACGTCCTGACTTTC.

In this sample, this clonotype turned up many times. The genes are TRBV11-2 and TRBJ1-1, with 7 bases identical to TRBD1. Germline CDR1 and CDR2: SGHAT and FQNNGV. V shed 7 bases and J 1 base; nucleotides not matched to a gene: 6. CDR3 size: 14 residues. The CDR3 is CASTDREQNTEAFF. The CDR3 DNA reads TGTGCCAGCACCGACAGGGAACAGAACACTGAAGCTTTCTTT.

This clonotype was seen ten or more times. V and J are TRBV7-2 and TRBJ2-7, with 8 bases matching TRBD1. The CDR3 length is 14 residues. The V and J ends lost 2 bases and 6 bases, in that order; junction bases with no gene match: 6. CDR1 and CDR2 (germline): SGHTA, FQGNSA. The CDR3 DNA reads TGTGCCAGCAGCTTACAGGGGGCGCCCGGCGAGCAGTACTTC. Encoded protein: CASSLQGAPGEQYF.

This clonotype came up many times. The chain links TRBV12-3 or TRBV12-4 to TRBJ2-7, with 7 bases fitting TRBD2. The CDR3 runs to 15 residues. With V trimmed by 9 bases and J by 4 bases, 15 bases remained unmatched. CDR3 in amino acids: CASQKAGSVRYEQYF. CDR3 DNA sequence: TGTGCCAGTCAGAAAGCGGGGTCCGTTCGGTACGAGCAGTACTTC.